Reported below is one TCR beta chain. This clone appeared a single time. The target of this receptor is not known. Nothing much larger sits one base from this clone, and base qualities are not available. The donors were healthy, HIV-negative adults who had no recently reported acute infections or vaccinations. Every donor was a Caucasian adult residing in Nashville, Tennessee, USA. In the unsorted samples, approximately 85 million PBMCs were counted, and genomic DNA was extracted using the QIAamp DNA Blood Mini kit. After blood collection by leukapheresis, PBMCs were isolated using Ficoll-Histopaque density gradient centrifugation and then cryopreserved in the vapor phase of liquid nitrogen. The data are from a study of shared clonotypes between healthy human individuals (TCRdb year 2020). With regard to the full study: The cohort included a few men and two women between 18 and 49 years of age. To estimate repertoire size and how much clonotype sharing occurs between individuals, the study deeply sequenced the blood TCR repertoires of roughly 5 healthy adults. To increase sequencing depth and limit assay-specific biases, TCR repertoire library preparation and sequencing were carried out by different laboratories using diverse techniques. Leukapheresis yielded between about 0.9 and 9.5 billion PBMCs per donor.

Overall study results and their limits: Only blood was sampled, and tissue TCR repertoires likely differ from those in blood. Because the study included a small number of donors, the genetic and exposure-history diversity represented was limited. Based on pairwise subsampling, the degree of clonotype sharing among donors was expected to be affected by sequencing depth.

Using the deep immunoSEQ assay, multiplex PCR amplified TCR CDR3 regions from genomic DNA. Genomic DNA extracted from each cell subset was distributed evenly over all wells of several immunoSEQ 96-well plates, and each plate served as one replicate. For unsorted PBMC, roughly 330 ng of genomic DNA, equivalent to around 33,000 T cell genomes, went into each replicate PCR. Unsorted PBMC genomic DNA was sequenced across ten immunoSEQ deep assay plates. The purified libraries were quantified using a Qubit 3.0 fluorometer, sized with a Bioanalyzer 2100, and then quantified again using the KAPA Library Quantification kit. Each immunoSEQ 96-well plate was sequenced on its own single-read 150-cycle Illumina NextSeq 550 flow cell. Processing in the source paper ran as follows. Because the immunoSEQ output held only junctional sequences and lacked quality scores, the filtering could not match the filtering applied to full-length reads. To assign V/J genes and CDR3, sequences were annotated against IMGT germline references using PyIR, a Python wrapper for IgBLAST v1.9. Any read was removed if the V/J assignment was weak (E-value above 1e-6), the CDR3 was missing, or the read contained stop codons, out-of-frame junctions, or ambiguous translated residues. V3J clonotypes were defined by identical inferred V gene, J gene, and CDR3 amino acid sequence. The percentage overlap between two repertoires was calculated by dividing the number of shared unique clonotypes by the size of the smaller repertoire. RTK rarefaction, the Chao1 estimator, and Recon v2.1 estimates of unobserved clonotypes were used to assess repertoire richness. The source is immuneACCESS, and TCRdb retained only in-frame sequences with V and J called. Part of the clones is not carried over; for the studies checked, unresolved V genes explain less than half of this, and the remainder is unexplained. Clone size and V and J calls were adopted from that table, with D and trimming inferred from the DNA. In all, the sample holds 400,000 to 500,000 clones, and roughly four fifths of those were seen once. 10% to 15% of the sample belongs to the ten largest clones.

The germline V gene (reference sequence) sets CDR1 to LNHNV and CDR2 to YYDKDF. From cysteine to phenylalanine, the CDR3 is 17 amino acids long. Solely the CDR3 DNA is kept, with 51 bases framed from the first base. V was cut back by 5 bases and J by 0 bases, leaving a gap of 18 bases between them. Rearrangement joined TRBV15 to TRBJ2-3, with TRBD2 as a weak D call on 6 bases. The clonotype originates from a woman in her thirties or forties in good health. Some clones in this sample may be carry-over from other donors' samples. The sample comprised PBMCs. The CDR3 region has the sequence CATSDADSGTSTDTQYF. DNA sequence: TGTGCCACCAGCGACGCCGATTCCGGGACTAGCACAGATACGCAGTATTTT. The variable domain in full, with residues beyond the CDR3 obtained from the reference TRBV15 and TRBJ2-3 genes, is DAMVIQNPRYQVTQFGKPVTLSCSQTLNHNVMYWYQQKSSQAPKLLFHYYDKDFNNEADTPDNFQSRRPNTSFCFLDIRSPGLGDTAMYLCATSDADSGTSTDTQYFGPGTRLTVL.